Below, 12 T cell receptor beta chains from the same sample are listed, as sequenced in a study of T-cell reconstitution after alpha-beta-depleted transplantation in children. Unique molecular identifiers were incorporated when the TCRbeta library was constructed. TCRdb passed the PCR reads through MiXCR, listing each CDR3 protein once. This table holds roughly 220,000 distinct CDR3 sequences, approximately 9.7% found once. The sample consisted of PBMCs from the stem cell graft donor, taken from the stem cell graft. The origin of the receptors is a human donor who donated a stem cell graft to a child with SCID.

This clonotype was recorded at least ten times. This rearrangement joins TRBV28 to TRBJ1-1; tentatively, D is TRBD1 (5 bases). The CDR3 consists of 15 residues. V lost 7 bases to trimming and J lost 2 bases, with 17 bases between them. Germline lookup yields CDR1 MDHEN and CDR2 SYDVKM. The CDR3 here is CASTTSGYGNTEAFF. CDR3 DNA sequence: TGTGCCAGCACCACGTCAGGGTACGGAAACACTGAAGCTTTCTTT.

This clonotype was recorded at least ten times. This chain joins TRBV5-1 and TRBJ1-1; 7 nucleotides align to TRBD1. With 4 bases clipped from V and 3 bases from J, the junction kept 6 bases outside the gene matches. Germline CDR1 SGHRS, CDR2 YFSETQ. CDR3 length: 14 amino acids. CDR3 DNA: TGCGCCAGCAGCAGTACAGGGGTTGACACTGAAGCTTTCTTT. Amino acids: CASSSTGVDTEAFF.

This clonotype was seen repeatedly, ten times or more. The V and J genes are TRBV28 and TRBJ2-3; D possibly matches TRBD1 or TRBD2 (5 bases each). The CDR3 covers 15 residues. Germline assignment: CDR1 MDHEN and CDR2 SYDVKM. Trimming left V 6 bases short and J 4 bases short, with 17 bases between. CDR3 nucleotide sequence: TGTGCCAGCAGCTTAGTGGGACCGGGCCCAGATACGCAGTATTTT. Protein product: CASSLVGPGPDTQYF.

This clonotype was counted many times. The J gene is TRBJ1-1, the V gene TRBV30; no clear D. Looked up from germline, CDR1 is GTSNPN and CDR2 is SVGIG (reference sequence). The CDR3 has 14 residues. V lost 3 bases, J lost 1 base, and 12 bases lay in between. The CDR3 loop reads CAWRSSRANTEAFF. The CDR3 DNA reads TGTGCCTGGAGGTCGTCGAGGGCGAACACTGAAGCTTTCTTT.

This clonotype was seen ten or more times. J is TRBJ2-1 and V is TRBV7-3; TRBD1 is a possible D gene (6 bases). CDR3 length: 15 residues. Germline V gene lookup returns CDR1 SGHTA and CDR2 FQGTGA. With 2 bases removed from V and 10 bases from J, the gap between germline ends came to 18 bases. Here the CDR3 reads CASSLSGAGAEEQFF. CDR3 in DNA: TGTGCCAGCAGCTTATCTGGGGCAGGGGCTGAGGAGCAGTTCTTC.

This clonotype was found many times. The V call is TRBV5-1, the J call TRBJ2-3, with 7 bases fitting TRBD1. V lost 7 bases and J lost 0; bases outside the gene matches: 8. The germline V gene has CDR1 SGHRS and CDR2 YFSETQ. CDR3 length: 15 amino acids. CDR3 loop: CASLVQGLSTDTQYF. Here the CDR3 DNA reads TGCGCCAGCTTGGTACAGGGGCTGAGCACAGATACGCAGTATTTT. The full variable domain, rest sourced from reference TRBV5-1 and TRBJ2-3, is KAGVTQTPRYLIKTRGQQVTLSCSPISGHRSVSWYQQTPGQGLQFLFEYFSETQRNKGNFPGRFSGRQFSNSRSEMNVSTLELGDSALYLCASLVQGLSTDTQYFGPGTRLTVL.

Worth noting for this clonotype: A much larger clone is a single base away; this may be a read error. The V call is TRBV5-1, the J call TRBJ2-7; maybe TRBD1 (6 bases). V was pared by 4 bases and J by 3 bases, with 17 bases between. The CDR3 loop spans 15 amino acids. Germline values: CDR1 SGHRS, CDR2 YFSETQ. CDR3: CASSPPGSGVYEQYF. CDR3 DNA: TGCGCCAGCAGCCCCCCAGGGTCAGGGGTCTACGAGCAGTACTTC.

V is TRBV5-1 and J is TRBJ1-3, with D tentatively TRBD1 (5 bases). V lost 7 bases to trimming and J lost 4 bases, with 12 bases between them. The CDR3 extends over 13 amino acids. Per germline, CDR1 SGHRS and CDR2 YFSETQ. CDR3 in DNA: TGCGCCAGCGTTGGGGGTGCCGGAAACACCATATATTTT. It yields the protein CASVGGAGNTIYF.

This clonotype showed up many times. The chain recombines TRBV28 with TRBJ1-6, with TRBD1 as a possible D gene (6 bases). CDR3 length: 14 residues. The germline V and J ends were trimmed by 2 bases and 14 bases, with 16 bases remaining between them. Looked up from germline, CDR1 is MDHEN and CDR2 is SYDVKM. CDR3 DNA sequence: TGTGCCAGCAGTTTAATGACAGGCCGCCTGGCCCTCCACTTT. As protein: CASSLMTGRLALHF.

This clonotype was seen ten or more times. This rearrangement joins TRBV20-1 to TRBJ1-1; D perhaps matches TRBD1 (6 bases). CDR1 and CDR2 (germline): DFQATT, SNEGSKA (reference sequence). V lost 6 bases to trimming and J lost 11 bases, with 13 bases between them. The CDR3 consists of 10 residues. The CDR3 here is CSAPRGSAFF. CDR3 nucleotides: TGCAGTGCCCCGAGGGGGAGCGCTTTCTTT.

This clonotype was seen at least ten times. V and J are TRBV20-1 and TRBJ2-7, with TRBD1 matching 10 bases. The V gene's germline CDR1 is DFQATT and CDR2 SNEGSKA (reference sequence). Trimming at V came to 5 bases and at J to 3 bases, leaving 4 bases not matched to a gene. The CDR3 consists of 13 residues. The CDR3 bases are TGCAGTGCTTTGACAGGGGGCGGCTACGAGCAGTACTTC. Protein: CSALTGGGYEQYF.

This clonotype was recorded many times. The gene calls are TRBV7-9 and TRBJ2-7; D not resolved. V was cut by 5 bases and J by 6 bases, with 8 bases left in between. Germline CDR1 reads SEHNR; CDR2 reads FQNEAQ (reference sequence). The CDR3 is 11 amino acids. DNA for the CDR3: TGTGCCAGCAGCCCCAAGGGCGAGCAGTACTTC. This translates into CASSPKGEQYF.